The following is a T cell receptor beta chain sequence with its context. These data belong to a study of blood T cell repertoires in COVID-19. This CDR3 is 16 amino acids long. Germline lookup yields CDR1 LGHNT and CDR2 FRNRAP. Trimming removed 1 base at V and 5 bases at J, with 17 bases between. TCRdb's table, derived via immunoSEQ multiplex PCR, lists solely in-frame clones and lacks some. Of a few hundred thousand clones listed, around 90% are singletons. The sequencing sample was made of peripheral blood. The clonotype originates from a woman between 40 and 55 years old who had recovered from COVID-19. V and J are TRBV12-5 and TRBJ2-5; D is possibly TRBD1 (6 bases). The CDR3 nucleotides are TGTGCTAGTGGTTTGGCATCATTCAGGGGATGGGAGACCCAGTACTTC. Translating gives CASGLASFRGWETQYF.